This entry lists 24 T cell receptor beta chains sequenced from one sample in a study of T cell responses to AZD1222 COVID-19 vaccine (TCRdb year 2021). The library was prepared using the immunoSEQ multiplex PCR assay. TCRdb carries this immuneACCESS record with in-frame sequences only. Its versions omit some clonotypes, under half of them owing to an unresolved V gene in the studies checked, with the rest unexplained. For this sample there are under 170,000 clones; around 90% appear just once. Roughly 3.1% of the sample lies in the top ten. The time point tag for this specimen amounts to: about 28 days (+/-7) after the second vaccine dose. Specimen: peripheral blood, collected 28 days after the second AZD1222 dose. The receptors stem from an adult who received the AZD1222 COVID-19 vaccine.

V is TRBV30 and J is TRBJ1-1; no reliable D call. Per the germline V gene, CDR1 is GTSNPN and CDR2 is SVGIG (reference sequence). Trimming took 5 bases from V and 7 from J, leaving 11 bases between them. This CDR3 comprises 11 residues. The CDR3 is CAWGPSGEAFF. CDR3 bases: TGTGCCTGGGGTCCCTCGGGTGAAGCTTTCTTT. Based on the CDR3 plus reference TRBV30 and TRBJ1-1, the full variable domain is SQTIHQWPATLVQPVGSPLSLECTVEGTSNPNLYWYRQAAGRGLQLLFYSVGIGQISSEVPQNLSASRPQDRQFILSSKKLLLSDSGFYLCAWGPSGEAFFGQGTRLTVV.

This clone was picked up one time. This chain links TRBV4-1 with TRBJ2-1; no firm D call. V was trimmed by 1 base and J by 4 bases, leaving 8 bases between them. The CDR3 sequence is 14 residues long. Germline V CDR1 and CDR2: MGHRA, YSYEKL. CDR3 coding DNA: TGCGCCAGCAGCCAAGTTCCAGAATACAATGAGCAGTTCTTC. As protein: CASSQVPEYNEQFF.

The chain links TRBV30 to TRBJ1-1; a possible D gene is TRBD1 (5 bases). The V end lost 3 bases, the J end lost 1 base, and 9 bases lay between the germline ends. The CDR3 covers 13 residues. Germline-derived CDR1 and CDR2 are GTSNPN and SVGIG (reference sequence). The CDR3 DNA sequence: TGTGCCTGGAGGGGGGAAGGGAACACTGAAGCTTTCTTT. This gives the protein CAWRGEGNTEAFF.

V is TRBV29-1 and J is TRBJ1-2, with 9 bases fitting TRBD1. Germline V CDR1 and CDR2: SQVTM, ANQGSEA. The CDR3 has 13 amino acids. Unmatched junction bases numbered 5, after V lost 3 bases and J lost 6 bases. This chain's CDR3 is CSVDRRTGDGYTF. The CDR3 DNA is TGCAGCGTTGATCGGCGGACAGGGGATGGCTACACCTTC.

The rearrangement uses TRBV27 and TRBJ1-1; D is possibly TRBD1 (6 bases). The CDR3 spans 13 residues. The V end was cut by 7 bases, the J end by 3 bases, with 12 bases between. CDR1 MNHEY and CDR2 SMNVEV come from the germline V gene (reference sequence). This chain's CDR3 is CASKWGAYTEAFF. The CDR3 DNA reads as TGTGCCAGCAAATGGGGGGCTTACACTGAAGCTTTCTTT.

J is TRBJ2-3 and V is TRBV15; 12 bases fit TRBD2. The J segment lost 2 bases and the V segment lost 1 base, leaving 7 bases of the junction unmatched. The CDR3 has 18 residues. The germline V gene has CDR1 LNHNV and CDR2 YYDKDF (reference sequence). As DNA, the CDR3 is TGTGCCACCAGCAGAGCGGCTAGCGGGAGGGCATCCACAGATACGCAGTATTTT. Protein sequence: CATSRAASGRASTDTQYF.

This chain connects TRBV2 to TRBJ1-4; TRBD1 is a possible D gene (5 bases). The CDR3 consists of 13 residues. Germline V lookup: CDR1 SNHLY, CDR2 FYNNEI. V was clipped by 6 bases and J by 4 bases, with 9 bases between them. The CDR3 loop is CASSRDVNEKLFF. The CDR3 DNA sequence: TGTGCCAGCAGCCGGGACGTTAATGAAAAACTGTTTTTT.

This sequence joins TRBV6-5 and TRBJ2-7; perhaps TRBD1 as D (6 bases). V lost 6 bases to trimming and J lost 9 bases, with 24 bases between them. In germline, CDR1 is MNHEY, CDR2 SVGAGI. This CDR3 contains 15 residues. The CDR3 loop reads CASSQPTGSIVRQYF. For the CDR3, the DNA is TGTGCCAGCAGCCAACCGACAGGAAGCATAGTAAGGCAGTACTTC.

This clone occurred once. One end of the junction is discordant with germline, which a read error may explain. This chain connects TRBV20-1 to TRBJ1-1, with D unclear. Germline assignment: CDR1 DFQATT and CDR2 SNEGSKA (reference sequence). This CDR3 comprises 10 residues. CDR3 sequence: CSPLGTAAFF. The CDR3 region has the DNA TGCAGTCCCCTAGGAACTGCAGCTTTCTTT.

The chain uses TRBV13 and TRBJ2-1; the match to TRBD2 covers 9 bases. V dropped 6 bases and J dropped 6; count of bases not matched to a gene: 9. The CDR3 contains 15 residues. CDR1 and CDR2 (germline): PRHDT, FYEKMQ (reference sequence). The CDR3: CASRPGTSLANEQFF. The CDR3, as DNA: TGTGCCAGCAGGCCCGGGACTAGCCTAGCCAATGAGCAGTTCTTC.

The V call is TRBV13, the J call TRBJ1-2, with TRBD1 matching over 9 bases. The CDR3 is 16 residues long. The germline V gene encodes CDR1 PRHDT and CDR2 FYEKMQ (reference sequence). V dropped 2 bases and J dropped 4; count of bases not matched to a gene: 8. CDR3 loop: CASSLSGQGTSYGYTF. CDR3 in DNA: TGTGCCAGCAGCTTATCCGGACAGGGGACTTCCTATGGCTACACCTTC.

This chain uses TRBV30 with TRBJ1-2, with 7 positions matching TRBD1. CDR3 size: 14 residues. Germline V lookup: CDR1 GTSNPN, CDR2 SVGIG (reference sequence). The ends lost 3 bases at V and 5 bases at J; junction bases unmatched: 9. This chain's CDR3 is CAWRMTGTGYGYTF. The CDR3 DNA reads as TGTGCCTGGAGAATGACAGGGACCGGTTATGGCTACACCTTC. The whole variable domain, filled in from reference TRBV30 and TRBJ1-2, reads SQTIHQWPATLVQPVGSPLSLECTVEGTSNPNLYWYRQAAGRGLQLLFYSVGIGQISSEVPQNLSASRPQDRQFILSSKKLLLSDSGFYLCAWRMTGTGYGYTFGSGTRLTVV.

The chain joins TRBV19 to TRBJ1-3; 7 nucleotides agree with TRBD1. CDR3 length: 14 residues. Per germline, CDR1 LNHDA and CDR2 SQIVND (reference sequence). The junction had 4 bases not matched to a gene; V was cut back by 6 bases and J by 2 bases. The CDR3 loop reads CASRDRTPGNTIYF. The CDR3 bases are TGTGCCAGTAGGGACAGGACCCCTGGAAACACCATATATTTT.

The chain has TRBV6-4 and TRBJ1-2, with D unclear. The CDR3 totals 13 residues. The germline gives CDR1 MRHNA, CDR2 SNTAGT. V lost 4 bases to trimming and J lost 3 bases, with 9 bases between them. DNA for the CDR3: TGTGCCAGCAGTGGAGCAGGTGACTATGGCTACACCTTC. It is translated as CASSGAGDYGYTF.

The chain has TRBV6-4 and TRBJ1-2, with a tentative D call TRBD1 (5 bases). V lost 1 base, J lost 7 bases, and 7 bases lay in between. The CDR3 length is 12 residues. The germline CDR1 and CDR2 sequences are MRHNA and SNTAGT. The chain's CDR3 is CASSDYGGGYTF. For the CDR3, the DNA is TGTGCCAGCAGTGACTACGGGGGTGGCTACACCTTC.

This chain's CDR3 is CAAPLGGGDEQYF. In DNA, the CDR3 is TGTGCCGCACCTCTGGGCGGGGGAGATGAGCAGTACTTC. The genes are TRBV6-5 and TRBJ2-7, with 7 bases identical to TRBD2. The germline gives CDR1 MNHEY, CDR2 SVGAGI. The CDR3 loop spans 13 amino acids. V was pared by 11 bases and J by 7 bases, with 14 bases of the junction left unmatched.

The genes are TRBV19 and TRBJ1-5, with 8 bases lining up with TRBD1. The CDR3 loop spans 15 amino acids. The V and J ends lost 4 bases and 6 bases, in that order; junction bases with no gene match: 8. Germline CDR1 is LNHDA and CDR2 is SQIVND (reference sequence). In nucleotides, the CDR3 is TGTGCCAGTAGTACCGGGACAGGACAGGCTCAGCCCCAGCATTTT. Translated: CASSTGTGQAQPQHF.

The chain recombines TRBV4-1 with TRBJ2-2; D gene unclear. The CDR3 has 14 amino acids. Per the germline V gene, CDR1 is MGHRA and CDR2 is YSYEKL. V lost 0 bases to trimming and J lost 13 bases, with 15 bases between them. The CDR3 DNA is TGCGCCAGCAGCCAAGAGGAGAGGCTCTCAGCGCTGTTTTTT. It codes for CASSQEERLSALFF.

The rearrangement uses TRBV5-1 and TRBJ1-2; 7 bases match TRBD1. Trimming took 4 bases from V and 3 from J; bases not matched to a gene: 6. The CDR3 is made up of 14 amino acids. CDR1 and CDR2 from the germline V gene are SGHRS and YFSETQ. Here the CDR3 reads CASSLGQADYGYTF. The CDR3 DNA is TGCGCCAGCAGCCTCGGACAGGCCGACTATGGCTACACCTTC.

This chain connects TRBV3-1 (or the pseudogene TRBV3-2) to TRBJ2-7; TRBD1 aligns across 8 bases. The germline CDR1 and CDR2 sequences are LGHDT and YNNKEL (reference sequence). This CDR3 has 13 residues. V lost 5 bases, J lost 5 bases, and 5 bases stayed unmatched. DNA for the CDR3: TGTGCCAGCAGCAGACAGGGGCCGAACGAGCAGTACTTC. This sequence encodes CASSRQGPNEQYF.

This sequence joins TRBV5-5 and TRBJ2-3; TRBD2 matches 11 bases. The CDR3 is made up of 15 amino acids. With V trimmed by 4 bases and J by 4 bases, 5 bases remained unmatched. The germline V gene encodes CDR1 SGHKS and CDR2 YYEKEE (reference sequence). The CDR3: CASSLGLADSDTQYF. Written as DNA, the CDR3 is TGTGCCAGCAGCCTGGGACTAGCGGATTCAGATACGCAGTATTTT.

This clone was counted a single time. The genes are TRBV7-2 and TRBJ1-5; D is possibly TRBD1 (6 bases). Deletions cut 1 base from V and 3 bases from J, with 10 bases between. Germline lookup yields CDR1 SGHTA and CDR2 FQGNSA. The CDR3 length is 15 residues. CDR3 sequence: CASSLGDRYNQPQHF. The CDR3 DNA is TGTGCCAGCAGCTTAGGAGACAGGTACAATCAGCCCCAGCATTTT.

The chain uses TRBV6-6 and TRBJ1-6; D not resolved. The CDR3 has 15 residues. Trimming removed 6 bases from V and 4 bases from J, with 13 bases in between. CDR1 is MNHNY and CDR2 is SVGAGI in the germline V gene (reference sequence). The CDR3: CASRLSLSYNSPLHF. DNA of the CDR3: TGTGCCAGCAGGCTCAGTCTCTCTTATAATTCACCCCTCCACTTT.

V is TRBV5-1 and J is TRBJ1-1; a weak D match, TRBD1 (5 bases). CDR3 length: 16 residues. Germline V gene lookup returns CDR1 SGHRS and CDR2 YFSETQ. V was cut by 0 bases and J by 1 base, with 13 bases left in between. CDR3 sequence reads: CASSLVSGGGNTEAFF. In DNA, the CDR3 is TGCGCCAGCAGCTTGGTTTCGGGGGGAGGGAACACTGAAGCTTTCTTT.